The TCR beta chain described here comes from a study of CD8 T cells in ankylosing spondylitis. Germline lookup yields CDR1 SEHNR and CDR2 FQNEAQ (reference sequence). The J segment lost 6 bases and the V segment lost 5 bases, leaving 7 bases of the junction unmatched. The CDR3 contains 14 residues. TCRdb fed the 5' RACE reads into MiXCR, producing one record per CDR3 protein. The sample contains 250,000 to 300,000 distinct CDR3 sequences, more than 15% of which appear only once. This rearrangement joins TRBV7-9 to TRBJ2-7, with TRBD1 matching 10 bases. This TCR was sampled from a male donor with ankylosing spondylitis or in good health (not recorded which). The sample was blood, either unsorted or a sorted T cell fraction (not recorded which). CDR3 in DNA: TGTGCCAGCAGCGGACAGACAGGGGGCGGCGAGCAGTACTTC. Translating gives CASSGQTGGGEQYF.